These 13 T cell receptor beta chains were all obtained from the same sample, sequenced in a study of human T cells and chemical hapten exposure. In TCRdb, the RACE reads were re-called with MiXCR into one record per CDR3 protein. This sample yields under 450,000 distinct CDR3 sequences, of which roughly 6% are seen a single time; around 5.6% belongs to the top ten. The time point denotes: patch test 2, 6 weeks after DPC sensitization. Treatment noted: therapeutic diphenylcyclopropenone sensitization with weekly scalp DPC. The material sequenced was whole blood, taken in connection with sensitization to the hapten diphenylcyclopropenone (DPC). These receptors were taken from a woman aged 18-29 years with alopecia areata. Some clones in this sample may be carry-over from other donors' samples.

Details on this clonotype: This may be a read error: a much more frequent sequence differs by one nucleotide. Here the CDR3 reads CSAPNTQRSTDTQYF. The CDR3 DNA follows: TGCAGTGCGCCGAACACCCAACGTAGCACAGATACGCAGTATTTT. The chain links TRBV20-1 to TRBJ2-3, with D uncertain. Germline CDR1 and CDR2: DFQATT and SNEGSKA (reference sequence). The CDR3 sequence is 15 residues long. V dropped 6 bases and J dropped 0 bases, with 16 bases sitting between them.

CDR3 protein: CASSVVSSGVIGEQFF. In DNA, the CDR3 is TGTGCCAGCAGCGTAGTCTCTAGCGGGGTAATAGGCGAGCAGTTCTTC. The chain employs TRBV9 and TRBJ2-1; TRBD2 agrees at 9 bases. Germline lookup yields CDR1 SGDLS and CDR2 YYNGEE. The CDR3 is 16 amino acids. The V and J ends lost 0 bases and 10 bases, in that order; junction bases with no gene match: 11. The full variable domain, its missing parts supplied by reference TRBV9 and TRBJ2-1, is DSGVTQTPKHLITATGQRVTLRCSPRSGDLSVYWYQQSLDQGLQFLIQYYNGEERAKGNILERFSAQQFPDLHSELNLSSLELGDSALYFCASSVVSSGVIGEQFFGPGTRLTVL.

The rearrangement uses TRBV4-3 and TRBJ2-3; 10 nucleotides line up with TRBD1. Trimming cost V 5 bases and J 1 base; bases outside gene matches: 3. This CDR3 spans 15 amino acids. Germline V gene lookup returns CDR1 LGHNA and CDR2 YSLEER. The CDR3 loop is CASSWGTGGTDTQYF. The CDR3 DNA sequence: TGCGCCAGCAGCTGGGGGACAGGGGGCACAGATACGCAGTATTTT.

This clonotype was detected a few times. The CDR3 sequence: CASSQVPGGNNGELFF. CDR3 DNA sequence: TGCGCCAGCAGCCAAGTGCCAGGGGGAAATAACGGGGAGCTGTTTTTT. This chain connects TRBV4-3 to TRBJ2-2; 7 nucleotides line up with TRBD1. Unmatched junction bases numbered 9, after V lost 1 base and J lost 7 bases. There are 16 residues in the CDR3. CDR1 LGHNA and CDR2 YSLEER come from the germline V gene.

This clonotype showed up many times. The chain links TRBV9 to TRBJ2-1; the D call may be TRBD1 or TRBD2 (5 bases each). Germline V CDR1 and CDR2: SGDLS, YYNGEE. There are 16 residues in the CDR3. Trimming removed 0 bases at V and 0 bases at J, with 10 bases between. CDR3 sequence reads: CASSVGGASSYNEQFF. The CDR3 nucleotides read TGTGCCAGCAGCGTAGGAGGGGCGAGCTCCTACAATGAGCAGTTCTTC.

The chain joins TRBV7-2 to TRBJ2-1; tentatively, D is TRBD1 (5 bases). Trimming took off 2 bases at V and 1 base at J, with 9 bases between the two ends. The CDR3 consists of 15 residues. Germline assignment: CDR1 SGHTA and CDR2 FQGNSA. In DNA, the CDR3 is TGTGCCAGCAGCTTATGGCAGGGATCCTACAATGAGCAGTTCTTC. It translates to CASSLWQGSYNEQFF. The full variable domain, its missing parts supplied by reference TRBV7-2 and TRBJ2-1, is GAGVSQSPSNKVTEKGKDVELRCDPISGHTALYWYRQSLGQGLEFLIYFQGNSAPDKSGLPSDRFSAERTGGSVSTLTIQRTQQEDSAVYLCASSLWQGSYNEQFFGPGTRLTVL.

The gene calls are TRBV12-3 or TRBV12-4 and TRBJ1-1; tentatively, D is TRBD1 (5 bases). Trimming removed 5 bases from V and 0 bases from J, with 16 bases in between. The CDR3 consists of 16 residues. CDR3 protein: CASSAPTTELNTEAFF. DNA of the CDR3: TGTGCCAGCAGTGCCCCTACGACAGAGTTGAACACTGAAGCTTTCTTT.

V and J are TRBV7-2 and TRBJ1-2; 8 nucleotides agree with TRBD1. Germline V CDR1 and CDR2: SGHTA, FQGNSA. V lost 5 bases to trimming and J lost 6 bases; unmatched junction nucleotides: 8. CDR3 size: 14 residues. In nucleotides, the CDR3 is TGTGCCAGCAGCCCTTTTGCAGGGGGCCATGGCTACACCTTC. Translation gives CASSPFAGGHGYTF.

There are a few counts of this clonotype. CDR3 sequence reads: CSVESSGGEDTQYF. The CDR3 coding sequence is TGCAGCGTTGAATCTAGCGGGGGAGAGGATACGCAGTATTTT. The chain has TRBV29-1 and TRBJ2-3; 10 nucleotides line up with TRBD2. The junction had 5 bases not matched to a gene; V was cut back by 2 bases and J by 6 bases. The germline gives CDR1 SQVTM, CDR2 ANQGSEA. The CDR3 is made up of 14 amino acids.

The chain couples TRBV6-6 to TRBJ2-3; 12 bases fit TRBD2. Germline CDR1 reads MNHNY; CDR2 reads SVGAGI (reference sequence). The V and J ends lost 5 bases and 3 bases, in that order; junction bases with no gene match: 6. The CDR3 spans 16 residues. In DNA form, the CDR3 reads TGTGCCAGCAGTCGGACTAGCGGGGTCGGGACAGATACGCAGTATTTT. It specifies CASSRTSGVGTDTQYF.

This clonotype has ten or more counts. The chain couples TRBV5-6 to TRBJ1-5; D ambiguous. CDR1 and CDR2 (germline): SGHDT, YYEEEE. Trimming left V 0 bases short and J 0 bases short, with 7 bases between. There are 15 residues in the CDR3. The CDR3 here is CASSLASTSNQPQHF. CDR3 DNA: TGTGCCAGCAGCTTGGCCAGTACTAGCAATCAGCCCCAGCATTTT.

This clonotype was counted many times. CDR3 sequence: CSARDGGSENQPQHF. The DNA for the CDR3 is TGCAGTGCTAGAGATGGGGGTTCCGAGAATCAGCCCCAGCATTTT. The rearrangement joins TRBV20-1 to TRBJ1-5; possibly TRBD1 for D (5 bases). Per the germline V gene, CDR1 is DFQATT and CDR2 is SNEGSKA (reference sequence). The CDR3 is 15 amino acids. V lost 0 bases and J lost 4, with 13 bases in between.

This clonotype was picked up many times. This chain joins TRBV12-3 or TRBV12-4 and TRBJ1-4, with 11 bases fitting TRBD1. V lost 5 bases, J lost 10 bases, and 9 bases stayed unmatched. This CDR3 region has 15 residues. The CDR3 protein is CASSAAGTGGGKLFF. The CDR3, as DNA: TGTGCCAGCAGTGCTGCCGGGACAGGGGGAGGAAAACTGTTTTTT.